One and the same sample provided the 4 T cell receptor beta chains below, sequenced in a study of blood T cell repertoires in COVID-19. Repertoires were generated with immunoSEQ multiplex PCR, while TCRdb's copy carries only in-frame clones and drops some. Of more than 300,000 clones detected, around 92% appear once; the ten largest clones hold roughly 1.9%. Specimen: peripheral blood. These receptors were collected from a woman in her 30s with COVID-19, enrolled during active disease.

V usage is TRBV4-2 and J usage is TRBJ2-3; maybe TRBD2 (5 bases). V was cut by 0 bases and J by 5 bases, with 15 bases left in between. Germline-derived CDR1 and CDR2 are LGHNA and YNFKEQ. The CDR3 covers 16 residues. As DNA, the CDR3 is TGTGCCAGCAGCCAAGATTCTAGGAGCAGCGGAGATACGCAGTATTTT. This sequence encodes CASSQDSRSSGDTQYF.

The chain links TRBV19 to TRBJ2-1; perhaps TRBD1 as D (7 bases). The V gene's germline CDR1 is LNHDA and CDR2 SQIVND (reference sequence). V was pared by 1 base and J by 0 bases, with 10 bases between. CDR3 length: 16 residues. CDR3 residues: CASSIVEGASYNEQFF. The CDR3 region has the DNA TGTGCCAGTAGTATAGTGGAGGGGGCCTCCTACAATGAGCAGTTCTTC.

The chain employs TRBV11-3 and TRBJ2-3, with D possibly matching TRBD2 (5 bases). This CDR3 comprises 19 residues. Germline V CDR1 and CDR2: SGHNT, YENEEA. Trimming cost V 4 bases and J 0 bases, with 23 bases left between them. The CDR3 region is CASSSPIPTRVGSTDTQYF. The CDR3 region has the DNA TGTGCCAGCAGCTCACCGATACCTACTAGGGTTGGGAGCACAGATACGCAGTATTTT.

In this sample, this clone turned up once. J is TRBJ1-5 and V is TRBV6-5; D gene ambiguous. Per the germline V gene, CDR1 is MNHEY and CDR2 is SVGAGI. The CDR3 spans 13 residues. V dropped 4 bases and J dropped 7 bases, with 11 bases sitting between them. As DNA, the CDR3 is TGTGCCAGCAGTTTAAATCCGGGACAGCCCCAGCATTTT. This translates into CASSLNPGQPQHF.